This is a list of T cell receptor beta chains from one sample in a study of breast tumors, draining lymph nodes, adjacent tissues. TCRdb used MiXCR to reprocess the multiplex PCR reads, holding one entry per CDR3 protein. The sample lists about 140,000 distinct CDR3 sequences, roughly 33% seen once, with less than 2.5% in the top ten. Sequencing was carried out using axillary lymph node tissue. The receptors come from a female donor with breast cancer. Some clones in this sample may be carry-over from other donors' samples. Each CDR3 is given without its conserved first and last residue. The order of the fields is V gene, J gene, CDR3 protein.

>TRBV12-3/TRBV12-4|TRBJ2-7
AITRGYEQY
>TRBV10-1|TRBJ2-1
ASSESGTSSNEQF
>TRBV6-5|TRBJ1-2
ASRTGGRDYGYT
>TRBV20-1|TRBJ1-1
SASSGSTEAF
>TRBV4-1|TRBJ2-7
ASSQATGLEQY
>TRBV2|TRBJ2-3
ASSEGRGPHDTQY
>TRBV20-1|TRBJ2-6
SATQIANVLT
>TRBV27|TRBJ2-2
ASSLSIATTGGIGELF
>TRBV27|TRBJ2-3
ASGDRPGTQY
>TRBV7-2|TRBJ1-5
ASSLEGQGNNQPQH
>TRBV5-1|TRBJ2-7
ASSLSGGAYEQY
>TRBV4-1|TRBJ2-7
ASSQDLTYEQY
>TRBV30|TRBJ1-3
AWSEDGGNTIY
>TRBV20-1|TRBJ2-1
SALGLRDEQF
>TRBV20-1|TRBJ1-4
SASGTGNEELF
>TRBV20-1|TRBJ2-6
SAWDRGAGGANVLT
>TRBV20-1|TRBJ1-6
SATLGGVASPLH
>TRBV19|TRBJ1-1
ASTGADTMNTEAF
>TRBV18|TRBJ2-5
ASSPGQGAGETQY
>TRBV18|TRBJ2-1
ASSPDSNNEQF
>TRBV6-5|TRBJ2-5
ASSHSRRAGETQY
>TRBV5-8|TRBJ1-2
ASSPGGAGNYGYT
>TRBV11-2|TRBJ2-1
ASSLGPGAFSYNEQF
>TRBV10-3|TRBJ2-7
AITSGTSPYEQY
>TRBV6-4|TRBJ1-6
ASRDRGSPLH
>TRBV28|TRBJ2-6
ASSFTTGANVLT
>TRBV15|TRBJ2-5
ATTRDIQETQY
>TRBV15|TRBJ1-1
ATSRDRALNTEAF